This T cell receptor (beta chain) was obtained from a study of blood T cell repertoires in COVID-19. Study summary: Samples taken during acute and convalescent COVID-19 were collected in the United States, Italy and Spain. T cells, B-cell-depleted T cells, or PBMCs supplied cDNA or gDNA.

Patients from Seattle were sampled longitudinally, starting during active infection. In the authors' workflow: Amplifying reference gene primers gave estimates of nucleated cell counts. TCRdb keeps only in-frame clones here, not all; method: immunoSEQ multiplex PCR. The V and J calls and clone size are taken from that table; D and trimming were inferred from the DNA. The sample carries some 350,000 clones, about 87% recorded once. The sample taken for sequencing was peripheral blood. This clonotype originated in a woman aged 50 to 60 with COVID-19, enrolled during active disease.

This chain's CDR3 is CASSQRLASETQYF. Written as DNA, the CDR3 is TGTGCCAGCAGCCAAAGACTAGCGTCGGAGACCCAGTACTTC. The gene calls are TRBV9 and TRBJ2-5; 8 bases map to TRBD2. Germline V gene data show CDR1 as SGDLS and CDR2 as YYNGEE. V gave up 4 bases and J gave up 5 bases; unmatched junction bases: 7. This CDR3 spans 14 amino acids.